This TCR beta chain was observed in a study of T cells in localized non-small cell lung cancer. The CDR3 consists of 13 residues. Germline CDR1 SGHDT, CDR2 YYEEEE. The V gene lost 3 bases and the J gene lost 6 bases, with 13 bases spanning the gap. Study results and caveats: Overall survival was longer when the density of T cells in the blood was higher. Researchers found a median approximately 55 of the top 100 tumor clones in adjacent lung. It was uninvolved adjacent lung that showed the highest T cell clonality, exceeding tumor. Without multi-region sequencing, intratumor heterogeneity could not be excluded.

Clones were sequenced by immunoSEQ multiplex PCR, and TCRdb holds only the in-frame ones, with some missing. Seen here are 45,000 to 60,000 clones, 80% observed once, and the top ten hold roughly 4%. In regard to this clone: What it recognizes is unknown.

The source was PBMCs, collected before any cancer treatment. The V and J genes are TRBV5-6 and TRBJ2-7; D not certain. This receptor was identified in a woman aged 35 to 75 with stage II lung adenocarcinoma. The CDR3 protein is CASSWSILAEQYF. CDR3 sequence (DNA): TGTGCCAGCAGCTGGAGCATTCTGGCCGAGCAGTACTTC.